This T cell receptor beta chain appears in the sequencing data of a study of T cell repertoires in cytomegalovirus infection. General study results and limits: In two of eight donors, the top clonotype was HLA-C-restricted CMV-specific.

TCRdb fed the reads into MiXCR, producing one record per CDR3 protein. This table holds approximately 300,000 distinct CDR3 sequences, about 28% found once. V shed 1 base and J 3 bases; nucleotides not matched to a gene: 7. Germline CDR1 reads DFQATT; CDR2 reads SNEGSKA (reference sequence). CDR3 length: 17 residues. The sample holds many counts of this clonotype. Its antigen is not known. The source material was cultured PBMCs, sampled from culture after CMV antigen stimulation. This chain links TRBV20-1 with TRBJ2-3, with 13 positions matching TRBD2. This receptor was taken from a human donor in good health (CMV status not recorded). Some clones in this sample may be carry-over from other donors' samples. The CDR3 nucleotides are TGCAGTGCTAGAGGGGGACTAGCGGGGAAGCGTACAGATACGCAGTATTTT. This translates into CSARGGLAGKRTDTQYF.